This TCR beta chain was sequenced during a study of blood T cells in healthy people across ages. The authors ran a second PCR of about 6 to 11 cycles using a sample-barcoded 5' primer and a J-beta primer mix. TCRdb re-called the 5' RACE reads through MiXCR, storing one row per CDR3 protein. Of 790,000 or so distinct CDR3 sequences in the sample, 35% to 60% were seen once. The CDR3 totals 13 residues. Trimming shortened V by 5 bases and J by 1 base, and 8 bases separated the two germline ends. Healthy Caucasian individuals from Russia aged about 6 to 100 were enrolled as donors. PBMCs, at least 6.5 million per sample, were isolated.

The J gene is TRBJ1-1, the V gene TRBV12-3 or TRBV12-4; D is ambiguous. The sequence came from a man at least 80 years old in good health. Sequencing was performed on blood. CDR3 nucleotides: TGTGCCAGCAGTGTCAGTGCGAACACTGAAGCTTTCTTT. Translated, it gives CASSVSANTEAFF.